This T cell receptor (beta chain) was found in a study of Graves' ophthalmopathy and Graves' hyperthyroidism. The CDR3 covers 11 residues. Germline V gene lookup returns CDR1 MNHNS and CDR2 SASEGT. The V and J ends lost 8 bases and 4 bases respectively, with 8 bases between them. The sequenced template was RNA, covering the TCR beta CDR3 region. The first round was an RT-PCR with HTBI primers, and the second round was a multiplex PCR. TCRdb analysed the multiplex PCR reads with MiXCR anew, one entry per CDR3 protein. The data show a few hundred thousand distinct CDR3 sequences, with about 16% seen just once and 5.5% to 7% held by the top ten.

The chain employs TRBV6-1 and TRBJ1-2; D ambiguous. The receptor was isolated from a woman in her late teens or twenties with stable Graves' hyperthyroidism. The material sequenced was peripheral blood. CDR3 sequence reads: CASGQIYGYTF. Here the CDR3 DNA reads TGTGCCAGCGGGCAAATCTATGGCTACACCTTC.